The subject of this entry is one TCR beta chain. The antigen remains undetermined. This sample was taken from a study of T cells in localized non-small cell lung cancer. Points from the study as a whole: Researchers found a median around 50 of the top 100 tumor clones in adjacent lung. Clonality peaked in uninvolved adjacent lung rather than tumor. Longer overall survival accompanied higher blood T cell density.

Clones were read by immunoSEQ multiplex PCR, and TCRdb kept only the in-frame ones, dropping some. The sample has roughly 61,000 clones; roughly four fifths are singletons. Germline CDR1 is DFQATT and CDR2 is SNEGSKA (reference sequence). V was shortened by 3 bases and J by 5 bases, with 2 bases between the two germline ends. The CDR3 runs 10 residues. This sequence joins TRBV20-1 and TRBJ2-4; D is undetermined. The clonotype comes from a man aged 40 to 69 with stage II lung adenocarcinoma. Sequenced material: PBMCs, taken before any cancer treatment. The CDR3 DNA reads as TGCAGTGCTAGCGAAAACATTCAGTACTTC. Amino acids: CSASENIQYF.